The 14 T cell receptor beta chains below come from one sample, sequenced in a study of T cells in Graves' hyperthyroidism and ophthalmopathy. RNA transcripts provided the source from which TCR beta CDR3 regions were amplified. Initially, a first-round RT-PCR of the TCR CDR3 employed the HTBI primer set. TCRdb itself ran the multiplex PCR reads through MiXCR, one entry per CDR3 protein. This table holds some 490,000 distinct CDR3 sequences, approximately 16% found once. Source material: blood. All receptors come from a woman younger than 45 with Graves' ophthalmopathy.

The V and J genes are TRBV7-3 and TRBJ2-1, with 9 bases matching TRBD2. Germline-derived CDR1 and CDR2 are SGHTA and FQGTGA. Germline trimming cut 2 bases from V and 0 bases from J; bases unmatched to any gene: 5. The CDR3 extends over 17 amino acids. CDR3 amino acids: CASSLLLSGSSYNEQFF. The CDR3 nucleotides read TGTGCCAGCAGCTTATTACTTAGCGGGAGCTCCTACAATGAGCAGTTCTTC.

This clonotype was counted a few times. The genes are TRBV4-3 and TRBJ1-2; D might be TRBD1 (5 bases). This CDR3 contains 14 residues. Germline CDR1 and CDR2: LGHNA and YSLEER. Trimming stripped 0 bases from V and 6 bases from J, with 11 bases between. CDR3 loop: CASSQDPGRHGYTF. CDR3 sequence (DNA): TGCGCCAGCAGCCAAGATCCGGGACGGCATGGCTACACCTTC.

In this sample, this clonotype is medium-sized (0.01 to 0.1%). The chain combines TRBV7-3 with TRBJ2-1; D is undetermined. The V gene's germline CDR1 is SGHTA and CDR2 FQGTGA. The V gene lost 2 bases and the J gene lost 7 bases, with 9 bases spanning the gap. CDR3 length: 13 residues. CDR3 nucleotide sequence: TGTGCCAGCAGCTTAGAAGGGATAAATGAGCAGTTCTTC. As protein: CASSLEGINEQFF.

This clonotype appeared once. Just one base apart from a much larger clone, this may be a read error. The chain carries TRBV6-5 and TRBJ2-1; TRBD2 is a possible D gene (5 bases). The J call may be incorrect, as the DNA end agrees better with TRBJ2-7. Germline-derived CDR1 and CDR2 are MNHEY and SVGAGI. The CDR3 extends over 14 amino acids. Written as DNA, the CDR3 is TGTGCCAGCAGTTCGGACTCGGGCTACAATGAGCAGTACTTC. Protein sequence: CASSSDSGYNEQYF.

This clonotype was recorded at least ten times. The V and J genes are TRBV30 and TRBJ2-7; TRBD1 agrees at 10 bases. The CDR3 spans 14 residues. The ends lost 5 bases at V and 0 bases at J; junction bases unmatched: 4. Germline CDR1 GTSNPN, CDR2 SVGIG (reference sequence). CDR3 residues: CAWRGQGSSYEQYF. The CDR3 region has the DNA TGTGCCTGGCGGGGACAGGGGTCCTCCTACGAGCAGTACTTC.

This chain uses TRBV5-1 with TRBJ2-7, with TRBD2 identical over 13 bases. CDR1 is SGHRS and CDR2 is YFSETQ in the germline V gene. Losses at the gene ends were 3 bases for V and 6 bases for J; bases not matched to a gene: 3. The CDR3 spans 14 residues. The CDR3 DNA follows: TGCGCCAGCAGCTGGACTAGCGGGAGCTGCGAGCAGTACTTC. This translates into CASSWTSGSCEQYF. Full variable domain (outside the CDR3, taken from reference TRBV5-1 and TRBJ2-7): KAGVTQTPRYLIKTRGQQVTLSCSPISGHRSVSWYQQTPGQGLQFLFEYFSETQRNKGNFPGRFSGRQFSNSRSEMNVSTLELGDSALYLCASSWTSGSCEQYFGPGTRLTVT.

The rearrangement uses TRBV5-1 and TRBJ1-4, with D possibly TRBD1 on 5 matching bases. CDR1 and CDR2 from the germline V gene are SGHRS and YFSETQ. CDR3 length: 16 amino acids. Trimming removed 3 bases from V and 8 bases from J, with 20 bases in between. CDR3 sequence reads: CASSSIGLRGREKLFF. In nucleotides, the CDR3 is TGCGCCAGCAGCTCTATCGGACTGAGGGGAAGAGAAAAACTGTTTTTT. Full variable domain (missing parts from reference TRBV5-1 and TRBJ1-4): KAGVTQTPRYLIKTRGQQVTLSCSPISGHRSVSWYQQTPGQGLQFLFEYFSETQRNKGNFPGRFSGRQFSNSRSEMNVSTLELGDSALYLCASSSIGLRGREKLFFGSGTQLSVL.

This clonotype was seen at least ten times. The chain couples TRBV6-5 to TRBJ2-1, with D unresolved. Germline V gene data show CDR1 as MNHEY and CDR2 as SVGAGI. This CDR3 has 14 amino acids. V was shortened by 0 bases and J by 0 bases, with 3 bases between the two germline ends. CDR3 nucleotides: TGTGCCAGCAGTTACTCGGGCTCCTACAATGAGCAGTTCTTC. Translated, it gives CASSYSGSYNEQFF.

The table lists this clonotype with many counts. This rearrangement joins TRBV28 to TRBJ1-1, with 7 nucleotides matching TRBD1. V gave up 5 bases and J gave up 0 bases; unmatched junction bases: 6. The CDR3 has 15 residues. CDR1 is MDHEN and CDR2 is SYDVKM in the germline V gene. In DNA, the CDR3 is TGTGCCAGCAGTGCTCTGACAGGGATGAACACTGAAGCTTTCTTT. Translating gives CASSALTGMNTEAFF.

This clonotype was counted ten times or more. The genes are TRBV27 and TRBJ2-7; perhaps TRBD2 as D (6 bases). The CDR3 sequence is 14 residues long. The V gene's germline CDR1 is MNHEY and CDR2 SMNVEV (reference sequence). V gave up 5 bases and J gave up 3 bases, with 14 bases separating them. The CDR3 DNA reads as TGTGCCAGCAGTCTCCTCGGGAGCCTCTACGAGCAGTACTTC. It yields the protein CASSLLGSLYEQYF.

V is TRBV5-4 and J is TRBJ2-2, with D hard to call. Germline CDR1 is SGHNT and CDR2 is YYREEE (reference sequence). With 1 base removed from V and 0 bases from J, the gap between germline ends came to 10 bases. This CDR3 region has 16 residues. The CDR3 region has the DNA TGTGCCAGCAGCTTGCGCCAGCCCCCGAACACCGGGGAGCTGTTTTTT. As protein: CASSLRQPPNTGELFF. Based on the CDR3 plus reference TRBV5-4 and TRBJ2-2, the full variable domain is ETGVTQSPTHLIKTRGQQVTLRCSSQSGHNTVSWYQQALGQGPQFIFQYYREEENGRGNFPPRFSGLQFPNYSSELNVNALELDDSALYLCASSLRQPPNTGELFFGEGSRLTVL.

This clonotype has just a few counts. The genes are TRBV12-3 or TRBV12-4 and TRBJ2-2; TRBD1 matches at 7 bases. The CDR3 is 15 residues long. The ends lost 6 bases at V and 4 bases at J; junction bases unmatched: 8. CDR3 protein: CASSVRQGSTGELFF. The CDR3 DNA sequence: TGTGCCAGCAGCGTTAGACAGGGATCCACCGGGGAGCTGTTTTTT.

As to this clonotype: Possible read error: a much larger clone is one base away. The chain links TRBV12-5 to TRBJ2-7, with a possible D match to TRBD1 (6 bases). This CDR3 has 17 residues. CDR1 LGHNT and CDR2 FRNRAP come from the germline V gene. DNA for the CDR3: TGTGGTAGTGGTTTGGCTCCCCTCCCCGGGACAACCTACGAGCAGTACTTC. It translates to CGSGLAPLPGTTYEQYF.

The chain recombines TRBV7-9 with TRBJ2-1; D ambiguous. This CDR3 comprises 15 residues. CDR1 SEHNR and CDR2 FQNEAQ come from the germline V gene (reference sequence). V was trimmed by 5 bases and J by 0 bases, leaving 11 bases between them. The DNA for the CDR3 is TGTGCCAGCAGCGCGATATTAAGCTCCTACAATGAGCAGTTCTTC. Translation: CASSAILSSYNEQFF.